These 18 T cell receptor beta chains came from one sample sequenced in a study of T cell responses to AZD1222 COVID-19 vaccine. The repertoire was sequenced with immunoSEQ multiplex PCR; TCRdb's copy has only in-frame clones and lacks some. The sample yields about 140,000 clones, approximately 93% seen once. The sequencing used peripheral blood, collected on day 0 of MenACWY control vaccination. Receptors originate from an adult in good health.

The chain carries TRBV18 and TRBJ2-5; 9 bases are a match to TRBD1. Losses at the gene ends were 5 bases for V and 5 bases for J; bases not matched to a gene: 9. The CDR3 runs to 15 residues. In germline, CDR1 is KGHSH, CDR2 LQKENI. The CDR3 loop reads CASSKDRGFSETQYF. In DNA form, the CDR3 reads TGTGCCAGCTCAAAAGACAGGGGGTTTTCGGAGACCCAGTACTTC.

V is TRBV2 and J is TRBJ1-1; D unresolved. The CDR3 extends over 12 amino acids. Germline V gene sequence: CDR1 SNHLY, CDR2 FYNNEI. The V and J ends lost 9 bases and 3 bases respectively, with 11 bases between them. The CDR3 coding sequence is TGTGCCAGGAAAGAAGGTGACACTGAAGCTTTCTTT. As protein: CARKEGDTEAFF.

The genes are TRBV18 and TRBJ1-3, with no clear D. V was shortened by 6 bases and J by 0 bases, with 12 bases between the two germline ends. The CDR3 has 15 residues. Germline CDR1 is KGHSH and CDR2 is LQKENI. The CDR3 sequence is CASSPDGSSGNTIYF. In nucleotides, the CDR3 is TGTGCCAGCTCCCCCGACGGGAGCTCTGGAAACACCATATATTTT.

The chain combines TRBV11-2 with TRBJ1-1; possible D gene TRBD1, 6 bases. The V gene's germline CDR1 is SGHAT and CDR2 FQNNGV. V lost 7 bases and J lost 2, with 14 bases in between. The CDR3 runs 14 residues. The CDR3 DNA sequence: TGTGCCAGCACCCCGGGGGCAATTAACACTGAAGCTTTCTTT. It specifies CASTPGAINTEAFF.

The CDR3 DNA sequence: TGTGCCAGCAGTTTTTCGGGTGAACTTCAGCCCCAGCATTTT. This translates into CASSFSGELQPQHF. The chain uses TRBV28 and TRBJ1-5; D gene unclear. V lost 3 bases and J lost 6, with 12 bases in between. Germline CDR1 is MDHEN and CDR2 is SYDVKM. CDR3 length: 14 residues.

The V and J genes are TRBV14 and TRBJ1-4, with D possibly TRBD1 on 5 matching bases. CDR3 length: 13 amino acids. Germline lookup yields CDR1 SGHDN and CDR2 FVKESK. The germline V and J ends were trimmed by 5 bases and 4 bases, with 8 bases remaining between them. CDR3 sequence reads: CASSGDLNEKLFF. The CDR3 nucleotides are TGTGCCAGCAGCGGGGACCTTAATGAAAAACTGTTTTTT.

The chain carries TRBV7-9 and TRBJ1-4; weak D call: TRBD1 (6 bases). The CDR3 contains 16 residues. The V end lost 4 bases, the J end lost 7 bases, and 19 bases lay between the germline ends. Germline assignment: CDR1 SEHNR and CDR2 FQNEAQ (reference sequence). The CDR3 loop reads CASSSLQGTGGEKLFF. As DNA, the CDR3 is TGTGCCAGCAGCTCCTTGCAGGGGACGGGCGGTGAAAAACTGTTTTTT.

The gene calls are TRBV6-5 and TRBJ1-1; 7 bases fit TRBD1. CDR1 is MNHEY, CDR2 SVGAGI, per germline. This CDR3 has 13 residues. Trimming at V came to 10 bases and at J to 4 bases, leaving 9 bases not matched to a gene. The CDR3 loop is CATRSNRGTEAFF. CDR3 DNA sequence: TGTGCCACCCGCTCTAACAGGGGCACTGAAGCTTTCTTT.

The chain carries TRBV29-1 and TRBJ1-3, with TRBD1 matching 9 bases. Germline values: CDR1 SQVTM, CDR2 ANQGSEA. This CDR3 contains 13 residues. V trimming: 7 bases; J trimming: 8 bases; junction bases outside the gene matches: 9. CDR3 nucleotides: TGCAGCGCCGGGACAGGGTATTTGGACACCATATATTTT. Residues: CSAGTGYLDTIYF.

This clone appeared a single time. The CDR3 region has the DNA TGTGCCAGCAGCCAACAAACAGGGGGCACTGAAGCTTTCTTT. Translation gives CASSQQTGGTEAFF. This sequence joins TRBV3-1 (or the pseudogene TRBV3-2) and TRBJ1-1; 8 bases agree with TRBD1. This CDR3 is built from 14 residues. Germline trimming cut 2 bases from V and 4 bases from J; bases unmatched to any gene: 3. Germline V gives CDR1 LGHDT, CDR2 YNNKEL (reference sequence).

The rearrangement joins TRBV5-5 to TRBJ2-6; TRBD1 matches 9 bases. Germline V gene data show CDR1 as SGHKS and CDR2 as YYEKEE (reference sequence). V lost 4 bases, J lost 11 bases, and 7 bases stayed unmatched. The CDR3 runs to 14 residues. The CDR3 coding sequence is TGTGCCAGCAGCCCTTTACAGGGGGCTTACGTCCTGACTTTC. Encoded protein: CASSPLQGAYVLTF.

The chain couples TRBV5-5 to TRBJ1-5; weak D call: TRBD1 (6 bases). Trimming cost V 0 bases and J 4 bases, with 20 bases left between them. In germline, CDR1 is SGHKS, CDR2 YYEKEE (reference sequence). CDR3 length: 18 residues. CDR3: CASSLGLPGGALNQPQHF. The DNA of the CDR3 is TGTGCCAGCAGCTTGGGCCTTCCCGGGGGGGCTCTGAATCAGCCCCAGCATTTT.

The J gene is TRBJ1-2, the V gene TRBV6-2 or TRBV6-3; maybe TRBD1 (5 bases). The CDR3 extends over 13 amino acids. The germline CDR1 and CDR2 sequences are MNHEY and SVGEGT. Between the trimmed V and J ends, which lost 2 bases and 5 bases, there was a span of 9 bases. Here the CDR3 DNA reads TGTGCCAGCAGTTACGGGACTCTTTATGGCTACACCTTC. Protein product: CASSYGTLYGYTF.

The rearrangement joins TRBV7-2 to TRBJ1-1; no definite D call. V lost 0 bases and J lost 10, with 12 bases in between. Germline V gives CDR1 SGHTA, CDR2 FQGNSA. CDR3 length: 13 amino acids. In nucleotides, the CDR3 is TGTGCCAGCAGCTTAGCGTCCCTCCGGGGAGCTTTCTTT. Amino acids: CASSLASLRGAFF.

This rearrangement joins TRBV11-2 to TRBJ2-5; 15 positions match TRBD2. CDR1 SGHAT and CDR2 FQNNGV come from the germline V gene. J lost 5 bases, V lost 2 bases, and 9 bases had no gene match. This CDR3 is 18 amino acids long. The CDR3 loop is CASSLQARGLAGGETQYF. CDR3 sequence (DNA): TGTGCCAGCAGCTTACAGGCCAGAGGACTAGCGGGAGGGGAGACCCAGTACTTC.

The chain combines TRBV5-1 with TRBJ1-6; D uncertain. From germline, CDR1 is SGHRS and CDR2 YFSETQ. The CDR3 consists of 17 residues. Trimming pared 0 bases from V and 0 bases from J, leaving 10 bases between. In DNA form, the CDR3 reads TGCGCCAGCAGCTTGGAGGCCTTGAGCTCCTATAATTCACCCCTCCACTTT. Translating it yields CASSLEALSSYNSPLHF.

This sequence joins TRBV6-6 and TRBJ2-7, with D unresolved. From germline, CDR1 is MNHNY and CDR2 SVGAGI (reference sequence). V lost 8 bases to trimming and J lost 1 base, with 3 bases between them. This CDR3 comprises 10 residues. Written as DNA, the CDR3 is TGTGCCAGCGGTTCCTACGAGCAGTACTTC. Translation gives CASGSYEQYF.

The chain employs TRBV5-1 and TRBJ1-4; 7 positions agree with TRBD1. After removal of 0 bases from V and 8 bases from J, the junction contained 7 bases not matched to a gene. This CDR3 has 15 amino acids. Germline V gene lookup returns CDR1 SGHRS and CDR2 YFSETQ. CDR3 DNA sequence: TGCGCCAGCAGCTTGGGAGGGACAGAGGGAGAAAAACTGTTTTTT. Translating it yields CASSLGGTEGEKLFF.